Following are 20 T cell receptor beta chains from one sample sequenced in a study of regulatory and conventional T cells in RAG deficiency. The data were produced by immunoSEQ multiplex PCR, yet TCRdb's version contains in-frame clones alone and is incomplete. The sample lists tens of thousands of clones; over 75% were seen once. These data were likewise used in another study, on regulatory T cells. That report notes: Amplification used 52 TRBV primers and 13 TRBJ primers.

The sequencing input was CD8+ T cells sorted from blood. The receptors were gathered from a human donor in good health.

This rearrangement joins TRBV27 to TRBJ1-1; 11 bases agree with TRBD1. The CDR3 sequence is 15 residues long. Germline V CDR1 and CDR2: MNHEY, SMNVEV (reference sequence). J lost 7 bases, V lost 5 bases, and 9 bases had no gene match. CDR3 loop: CASSAQGQGVGEAFF. CDR3 nucleotides: TGTGCCAGCAGTGCACAGGGACAGGGGGTTGGTGAAGCTTTCTTT.

V and J are TRBV2 and TRBJ1-5, with D perhaps TRBD1 (6 bases). CDR1 is SNHLY and CDR2 is FYNNEI in the germline V gene. The CDR3 extends over 14 amino acids. V gave up 5 bases and J gave up 7 bases, with 15 bases separating them. CDR3 region: CASSPTGTRQPQHF. The CDR3 nucleotides read TGTGCCAGCAGTCCTACAGGGACTAGGCAGCCCCAGCATTTT.

The gene calls are TRBV7-2 and TRBJ2-3; 11 bases line up with TRBD1. The CDR3 sequence is 17 residues long. Germline lookup yields CDR1 SGHTA and CDR2 FQGNSA. The junction had 9 bases not matched to a gene; V was cut back by 5 bases and J by 2 bases. The chain's CDR3 is CASSQTGTGGLTDTQYF. CDR3 bases: TGTGCCAGCAGCCAGACCGGGACAGGGGGTCTCACAGATACGCAGTATTTT.

This clone was seen a few times. This chain joins TRBV19 and TRBJ1-6; D may be TRBD1 (6 bases). Trimming took 6 bases from V and 8 from J, leaving 14 bases between them. The CDR3 covers 14 residues. CDR1 and CDR2 from the germline V gene are LNHDA and SQIVND (reference sequence). CDR3 loop: CASRLDRYDSPLHF. CDR3 sequence (DNA): TGTGCCAGTAGATTGGACAGATATGATTCACCCCTCCACTTT.

The chain joins TRBV9 to TRBJ2-2; unclear D gene. This CDR3 region has 15 residues. Germline CDR1 and CDR2: SGDLS and YYNGEE. Trimming stripped 0 bases from V and 3 bases from J, with 9 bases between. CDR3 nucleotides: TGTGCCAGCAGCGTAGATCGATTGGACACCGGGGAGCTGTTTTTT. This sequence encodes CASSVDRLDTGELFF.

V and J are TRBV27 and TRBJ2-7, with no clear D. There are 14 residues in the CDR3. Germline V gives CDR1 MNHEY, CDR2 SMNVEV (reference sequence). The V gene lost 2 bases and the J gene lost 3 bases, with 11 bases spanning the gap. CDR3 residues: CASSLLAGIYEQYF. CDR3 nucleotides: TGTGCCAGCAGTTTACTTGCCGGAATCTACGAGCAGTACTTC.

This clone occurred a few times. The rearrangement links TRBV19 to TRBJ2-7; TRBD2 matches 10 bases. Germline V lookup: CDR1 LNHDA, CDR2 SQIVND (reference sequence). CDR3 length equals 15 residues. J gave up 4 bases and V 3 bases, and 6 bases lay outside the gene matches. The CDR3 loop is CASSILPGLAYEQYF. The CDR3 DNA reads TGTGCCAGTAGTATCTTACCGGGACTAGCGTACGAGCAGTACTTC.

The chain has TRBV4-1 and TRBJ2-3; D gene uncertain. CDR3 length equals 16 residues. CDR1 and CDR2 from the germline V gene are MGHRA and YSYEKL. V was shortened by 1 base and J by 2 bases, with 13 bases between the two germline ends. The CDR3 nucleotides read TGCGCCAGCAGCCAAGTGGTCTGGCAGAACACAGATACGCAGTATTTT. This translates into CASSQVVWQNTDTQYF.

The V gene is TRBV4-1, the J gene TRBJ1-1; 8 bases align to TRBD1. CDR3 length: 16 amino acids. The junction had 8 bases not matched to a gene; V was cut back by 1 base and J by 4 bases. Germline CDR1 and CDR2: MGHRA and YSYEKL. Here the CDR3 reads CASSQGRHRGSTEAFF. The CDR3 coding sequence is TGCGCCAGCAGCCAAGGGCGGCACAGGGGGTCCACTGAAGCTTTCTTT.

This rearrangement joins TRBV30 to TRBJ2-1; TRBD1 matches 7 bases. The CDR3 loop spans 14 amino acids. V dropped 2 bases and J dropped 2; count of bases not matched to a gene: 3. Germline V lookup: CDR1 GTSNPN, CDR2 SVGIG (reference sequence). The CDR3 sequence: CAWSLQGAYNEQFF. The CDR3 region has the DNA TGTGCCTGGAGTCTGCAGGGGGCCTACAATGAGCAGTTCTTC.

In this sample, this clone turned up once. V usage is TRBV10-3 and J usage is TRBJ2-5, with 7 bases matching TRBD1. Germline values: CDR1 ENHRY, CDR2 SYGVKD. The CDR3 length is 14 residues. Trimming cost V 6 bases and J 2 bases; bases outside gene matches: 6. The CDR3 sequence is CAISRDSNQETQYF. CDR3 in DNA: TGTGCCATCAGCCGGGACAGTAATCAAGAGACCCAGTACTTC.

The chain has TRBV27 and TRBJ1-2; 7 bases match TRBD1. CDR3 length equals 13 residues. The germline CDR1 and CDR2 sequences are MNHEY and SMNVEV (reference sequence). After removal of 7 bases from V and 4 bases from J, the junction contained 6 bases not matched to a gene. CDR3 nucleotides: TGTGCCAGCACTGAAACAGGGGTCTATGGCTACACCTTC. It specifies CASTETGVYGYTF.

This rearrangement joins TRBV6-1 to TRBJ1-1; D call uncertain. The CDR3 is made up of 13 amino acids. V was trimmed by 7 bases and J by 7 bases, leaving 16 bases between them. Germline V gene data show CDR1 as MNHNS and CDR2 as SASEGT. As DNA, the CDR3 is TGTGCCAGCACCCTGTATGTAGGCAGTGAAGCTTTCTTT. As protein: CASTLYVGSEAFF.

The V and J genes are TRBV6-6 and TRBJ1-1; D remains unclear. This CDR3 region has 12 residues. The V gene lost 0 bases and the J gene lost 5 bases, with 4 bases spanning the gap. Germline V gene data show CDR1 as MNHNY and CDR2 as SVGAGI (reference sequence). The CDR3 spells CASSYSRTEAFF. The CDR3 coding sequence is TGTGCCAGCAGTTACTCGAGAACTGAAGCTTTCTTT.

The V call is TRBV19, the J call TRBJ1-2, with TRBD1 identical over 11 bases. The CDR3 has 17 residues. CDR1 and CDR2 (germline): LNHDA, SQIVND (reference sequence). V lost 5 bases, J lost 3 bases, and 11 bases stayed unmatched. CDR3 bases: TGTGCCAGTAGTCTCCGGGACAGGGGGGTTCGTCACTATGGCTACACCTTC. The encoded protein is CASSLRDRGVRHYGYTF.

The chain is built from TRBV27 and TRBJ1-5, with 9 bases aligning to TRBD1. The CDR3 covers 18 residues. From germline, CDR1 is MNHEY and CDR2 SMNVEV (reference sequence). The J segment lost 2 bases and the V segment lost 6 bases, leaving 14 bases of the junction unmatched. CDR3 in amino acids: CASRPGQGWGSGNQPQHF. The CDR3 bases are TGTGCCAGCAGGCCGGGACAGGGTTGGGGTTCGGGCAATCAGCCCCAGCATTTT.

CDR3 loop: CASSSVPSGGLGTQYF. CDR3 in DNA: TGTGCCAGCAGCTCGGTCCCTAGCGGGGGCCTAGGGACCCAGTACTTC. V is TRBV7-9 and J is TRBJ2-5; 10 bases are a match to TRBD2. The V and J ends lost 4 bases and 7 bases, in that order; junction bases with no gene match: 12. CDR1 is SEHNR, CDR2 FQNEAQ, per germline (reference sequence). The CDR3 loop spans 16 amino acids.

V is TRBV7-2 and J is TRBJ1-5, with D unresolved. The V end lost 2 bases, the J end lost 5 bases, and 7 bases lay between the germline ends. This CDR3 has 13 amino acids. Germline V gene data show CDR1 as SGHTA and CDR2 as FQGNSA. CDR3 DNA sequence: TGTGCCAGCAGCTTAAGGTTCGATCAGCCCCAGCATTTT. Protein: CASSLRFDQPQHF.

The chain is built from TRBV7-9 and TRBJ2-1; D remains unclear. V was clipped by 5 bases and J by 5 bases, with 10 bases between them. The CDR3 sequence is 13 residues long. Germline V gene sequence: CDR1 SEHNR, CDR2 FQNEAQ (reference sequence). The CDR3 sequence: CASSVPLDNEQFF. CDR3 DNA: TGTGCCAGCAGCGTACCCTTGGACAATGAGCAGTTCTTC.

This chain uses TRBV7-3 with TRBJ2-2, with a possible D match to TRBD1 (5 bases). This CDR3 has 14 amino acids. V dropped 5 bases and J dropped 2 bases, with 9 bases sitting between them. Germline-derived CDR1 and CDR2 are SGHTA and FQGTGA. CDR3 DNA: TGTGCCAGCAGCCCCCAGGGAAACACCGGGGAGCTGTTTTTT. Translated: CASSPQGNTGELFF.